Listed below are T cell receptor beta chains from one sample, sequenced in a study of human T cells and chemical hapten exposure. A single record per CDR3 protein comes from TCRdb applying MiXCR to the RACE reads. Among over 95,000 distinct CDR3 sequences listed, 9.5% to 15% were seen once. The sequencing used whole blood, collected in connection with sensitization to the hapten diphenylcyclopropenone (DPC). These receptors originate from a woman in her 40s with alopecia areata. Some clones in this sample may be carry-over from other donors' samples. Each CDR3 is given with its conserved first and last residue. The order of the fields is clone size, D gene, V gene, J gene, CDR3 DNA, CDR3 protein. D genes are given only for firm matches. The listing skips clone size in some rows; elsewhere it reads once, few, many or a size class.

NA	TRBD1	TRBV19	TRBJ1-5	TGTGCCAGTACCCCTGACAGGGGGTACAATCAGCCCCAGCATTTT	CASTPDRGYNQPQHF
few	NA	TRBV4-3	TRBJ1-5	TGCGCCAGCAGCCAAGGGAACACCCGCAATCAGCCCCAGCATTTT	CASSQGNTRNQPQHF
NA	NA	TRBV9	TRBJ2-3	TGTGCCAGCAGCGTAGGCACCTTGGTCGCCACAGATACGCAGTATTTT	CASSVGTLVATDTQYF
NA	NA	TRBV20-1	TRBJ1-5	TGCAGTGCTAGGGAGTCGGGACAGCCCCAGCATTTT	CSARESGQPQHF
NA	TRBD1	TRBV20-1	TRBJ1-2	TGCAGTGCTAGAGCCCACGTACAGGGGAAGTATGGCTACACCTTC	CSARAHVQGKYGYTF
many	TRBD2	TRBV7-3	TRBJ2-2	TGTGCCAGCAGCCTCACCGCGGGAGGGCCAGCCGGGGAGCTGTTTTTT	CASSLTAGGPAGELFF
few	NA	TRBV12-3/TRBV12-4	TRBJ1-5	TGTGCCAGCACAGGGGAAAATCAGCCCCAGCATTTT	CASTGENQPQHF
NA	NA	TRBV12-5	TRBJ1-1	TGTGCTAGTTTATTCGATAGGGTAGCTTTCTTT	CASLFDRVAFF
few	TRBD1	TRBV7-9	TRBJ2-1	TGTGCCAGCAGCTTAGGTCGCGACAGGGGCTACAATGAGCAGTTCTTC	CASSLGRDRGYNEQFF
few	NA	TRBV4-3	TRBJ2-7	TGCGCCAGCAGCCACACACCAAGCTCCTACGAGCAGTACTTC	CASSHTPSSYEQYF
few	NA	TRBV28	TRBJ2-7	TGTGCCAGCAGGCAGACCTGGGGCGAGCAGTACTTC	CASRQTWGEQYF
many	NA	TRBV18	TRBJ1-2	TGTGCCAGCTCACCAGAGGACGGGGGCGCATCTGGTGGCTACACCTTC	CASSPEDGGASGGYTF
many	TRBD2	TRBV7-9	TRBJ2-4	TGTGCCAGCAGCATCCAAGCGGGGAGGGCCCAAAACATTCAGTACTTC	CASSIQAGRAQNIQYF
few	TRBD1	TRBV7-9	TRBJ2-7	TGTGCCAGCAGCTTTCGGGACAGGGTAGACGAGCAGTACTTC	CASSFRDRVDEQYF
NA	TRBD2	TRBV11-2	TRBJ2-5	TGTGCCAGCAGCTCCCGGACTAGCGGGAGTAGCGAGACCCAGTACTTC	CASSSRTSGSSETQYF
few	TRBD2	TRBV28	TRBJ2-3	TGTGCCACCCAGACTAGCTTAAGCCCAGATACGCAGTATTTT	CATQTSLSPDTQYF
NA	NA	TRBV9	TRBJ2-3	TGTGCCAGCAGCCTCACAGGGAGGGGCCCGACAGATACGCAGTATTTT	CASSLTGRGPTDTQYF
many	TRBD1	TRBV4-2	TRBJ1-2	TGTGCCAGCAGCCCAACCCGGGACAGCTGGTATGGCTACACCTTC	CASSPTRDSWYGYTF
many	TRBD2	TRBV7-7	TRBJ2-1	TGTGCTAGCAGCTTAGAACTAGCGCCTTACAATGAGCAGTTCTTC	CASSLELAPYNEQFF
NA	NA	TRBV29-1	TRBJ2-1	TGCAGCGTTGCGGTGTCGTACAATGAGCAGTTCTTC	CSVAVSYNEQFF
many	TRBD1	TRBV7-3	TRBJ2-2	TGTGCCAGCAGCTTGGACAGGGACACCGGGGAGCTGTTTTTT	CASSLDRDTGELFF
few	NA	TRBV7-2	TRBJ1-1	TGTGCCAGCAGCTTTCTACTGTTTGGTACTGAAGCTTTCTTT	CASSFLLFGTEAFF
NA	TRBD2	TRBV30	TRBJ2-3	TGTGCCTGGAGACTAGCGGGTTCCACAGATACGCAGTATTTT	CAWRLAGSTDTQYF
NA	NA	TRBV9	TRBJ2-3	TGTGCCAGCAGCCCGGACAGCCCAGATACGCAGTATTTT	CASSPDSPDTQYF
NA	TRBD1	TRBV12-3/TRBV12-4	TRBJ1-2	TGTGCCAGCAGTCGGGACAGGCGGAACTATGGCTACACCTTC	CASSRDRRNYGYTF
NA	TRBD2	TRBV18	TRBJ2-3	TGTGCCAGCTCACCACCGGGACTAGCGGGAGGCGGAGATACGCAGTATTTT	CASSPPGLAGGGDTQYF
few	TRBD2	TRBV19	TRBJ2-1	TGTGCCAGTAGTATCCGCCTAGCGGCCACTCGAGGCGAGCAGTTCTTC	CASSIRLAATRGEQFF
many	NA	TRBV20-1	TRBJ2-3	TGCAGTGGCACCAGGGTGGGCAGTGGTACGCAGTATTTT	CSGTRVGSGTQYF
NA	TRBD2	TRBV7-9	TRBJ2-1	TGTGCCAGCAGCTCCACCCTTACAGGGGCCCCGGCTAGCGGGAACGGGAATGAGCAGTTCTTC	CASSSTLTGAPASGNGNEQFF
many	NA	TRBV27	TRBJ2-5	TGTGCCAGCAGTTTTGATCTCGGGGAGACCCAGTACTTC	CASSFDLGETQYF
NA	NA	TRBV20-1	TRBJ2-7	TGCAGTGCAAGAACCTGGGTGTCCCCCTACGAGCAGTACTTC	CSARTWVSPYEQYF
few	NA	TRBV27	TRBJ1-4	TGTGCCAGCAGTTTATCGATTACAGGTTATGAAAAACTGTTTTTT	CASSLSITGYEKLFF
NA	NA	TRBV20-1	TRBJ2-2	TGCAGTGCTAGTACACCAAACACCGGGGAGCTGTTTTTT	CSASTPNTGELFF
NA	TRBD1	TRBV5-6	TRBJ1-1	TGTGCCAGCAGACCCCTTGACAGGGGAGGAACTGAAGCTTTCTTT	CASRPLDRGGTEAFF
few	NA	TRBV20-1	TRBJ1-5	TGCAGTGCTAGAGAAGGATCCAGAAATAATCAGCCCCAGCATTTT	CSAREGSRNNQPQHF
NA	NA	TRBV12-3/TRBV12-4	TRBJ1-5	TGTGCCAGCAGCCCCCGAGGGGGTGATCAGCCCCAGCATTTT	CASSPRGGDQPQHF